One sample yielded the 30 T cell receptor beta chains listed below, sequenced in a study of T cell responses to AZD1222 COVID-19 vaccine. The protocol was immunoSEQ multiplex PCR, while the TCRdb copy is restricted to in-frame clones and leaves out a portion. Of about 140,000 clones in the sample, 75% to 95% are singletons; the top ten hold around 3.7%. The starting material was peripheral blood, obtained on day 0 of AZD1222 vaccination. The receptors shown here come from an adult in good health.

The chain employs TRBV6-5 and TRBJ2-1; 7 bases fit TRBD1. The CDR3 has 14 amino acids. Germline CDR1 and CDR2: MNHEY and SVGAGI. J was trimmed by 3 bases and V by 11 bases; bases with no gene match: 10. The CDR3 here is CAGSGTAIYNEQFF. CDR3 nucleotide sequence: TGTGCCGGCTCCGGGACAGCAATCTACAATGAGCAGTTCTTC.

This chain connects TRBV3-1 (or the pseudogene TRBV3-2) to TRBJ2-2; 7 nucleotides line up with TRBD2. The CDR3 sequence is 16 residues long. Germline-derived CDR1 and CDR2 are LGHDT and YNNKEL (reference sequence). The trim removed 1 base at V and 3 bases at J, leaving 5 bases unmatched. The CDR3 is CASSQGAGVHTGELFF. The CDR3 DNA reads TGTGCCAGCAGCCAAGGGGCGGGGGTCCACACCGGGGAGCTGTTTTTT.

The gene calls are TRBV7-9 and TRBJ2-4, with a possible D match to TRBD1 (6 bases). V lost 3 bases and J lost 0, with 12 bases in between. Looked up from germline, CDR1 is SEHNR and CDR2 is FQNEAQ (reference sequence). This CDR3 has 16 amino acids. In DNA, the CDR3 is TGTGCCAGCAGCTTCACAGGGTCCTTAGCCAAAAACATTCAGTACTTC. It specifies CASSFTGSLAKNIQYF. The full variable domain, its missing parts supplied by reference TRBV7-9 and TRBJ2-4, is DTGVSQNPRHKITKRGQNVTFRCDPISEHNRLYWYRQTLGQGPEFLTYFQNEAQLEKSRLLSDRFSAERPKGSFSTLEIQRTEQGDSAMYLCASSFTGSLAKNIQYFGAGTRLSVL.

This sequence joins TRBV12-5 and TRBJ1-4, with TRBD1 matching 8 bases. Trimming cost V 4 bases and J 7 bases; bases outside gene matches: 5. This CDR3 spans 14 amino acids. CDR1 is LGHNT, CDR2 FRNRAP, per germline. The CDR3 DNA is TGTGCTAGTGGTTACCGGGACAGGAGTGAAAAACTGTTTTTT. As protein: CASGYRDRSEKLFF.

This chain connects TRBV19 to TRBJ2-7, with 7 bases aligning to TRBD1. Germline V gene data show CDR1 as LNHDA and CDR2 as SQIVND (reference sequence). The J segment lost 6 bases and the V segment lost 4 bases, leaving 0 bases of the junction unmatched. The CDR3 spans 11 residues. CDR3 region: CASSTGGEQYF. In nucleotides, the CDR3 is TGTGCCAGTAGTACAGGGGGCGAGCAGTACTTC.

This chain joins TRBV27 and TRBJ1-5; D gene uncertain. Germline CDR1 and CDR2: MNHEY and SMNVEV (reference sequence). This CDR3 is 10 amino acids long. The V end lost 6 bases, the J end lost 8 bases, and 5 bases lay between the germline ends. The CDR3 region is CASSRKPQHF. CDR3 nucleotides: TGTGCCAGCAGCCGTAAGCCCCAGCATTTT.

The V and J genes are TRBV11-3 and TRBJ2-7, with D unclear. The CDR3 extends over 12 amino acids. Germline V lookup: CDR1 SGHNT, CDR2 YENEEA. V gave up 5 bases and J gave up 6 bases, with 11 bases separating them. The CDR3 loop is CASSPDSGEQYF. The CDR3, as DNA: TGTGCCAGCAGCCCCGATTCCGGCGAGCAGTACTTC.

The chain recombines TRBV18 with TRBJ1-3; no firm D call. The ends were cut back, 2 bases at V and 0 bases at J, with 8 bases in the middle. Germline V lookup: CDR1 KGHSH, CDR2 LQKENI. The CDR3 is 15 residues long. The CDR3 loop reads CASSPGSHSGNTIYF. The CDR3, as DNA: TGTGCCAGCTCACCAGGGAGCCACTCTGGAAACACCATATATTTT.

The chain carries TRBV12-3 or TRBV12-4 and TRBJ2-2, with unresolved D. V gave up 6 bases and J gave up 2 bases, with 7 bases separating them. The CDR3 has 13 amino acids. For the CDR3, the DNA is TGTGCCAGCAGCCGTACTAACACCGGGGAGCTGTTTTTT. Translation: CASSRTNTGELFF.

The chain recombines TRBV7-2 with TRBJ2-1, with D possibly matching TRBD2 (6 bases). This CDR3 comprises 15 residues. Trimming removed 1 base from V and 4 bases from J, with 11 bases in between. Looked up from germline, CDR1 is SGHTA and CDR2 is FQGNSA. CDR3 DNA: TGTGCCAGCAGCTTAGGGACTACATCTTACAATGAGCAGTTCTTC. Encoded protein: CASSLGTTSYNEQFF.

The V call is TRBV5-1, the J call TRBJ1-1; 7 bases match TRBD1. CDR1 SGHRS and CDR2 YFSETQ come from the germline V gene. This CDR3 spans 15 amino acids. The trim removed 4 bases at V and 2 bases at J, leaving 8 bases unmatched. The CDR3 sequence: CASSPGTDLNTEAFF. CDR3 sequence (DNA): TGCGCCAGCAGCCCAGGGACAGATCTAAACACTGAAGCTTTCTTT.

This sequence joins TRBV7-7 and TRBJ2-5; D is uncertain. Trimming removed 5 bases from V and 8 bases from J, with 12 bases in between. CDR3 length: 12 residues. Per the germline V gene, CDR1 is SSHAT and CDR2 is FNYEAQ (reference sequence). The CDR3 DNA reads TGTGCCAGCAGCCGGCCGACGGGTACCCAGTACTTC. Amino acid sequence: CASSRPTGTQYF.

The chain carries TRBV2 and TRBJ2-2, with D perhaps assigned TRBD1 or TRBD2 (5 bases each). This CDR3 contains 14 residues. Trimming removed 6 bases from V and 6 bases from J, with 14 bases in between. The germline V gene encodes CDR1 SNHLY and CDR2 FYNNEI. The CDR3 loop reads CASRRDGIPGELFF. CDR3 sequence (DNA): TGTGCCAGCAGACGGGACGGCATTCCCGGGGAGCTGTTTTTT.

V and J are TRBV5-1 and TRBJ2-1; 10 nucleotides line up with TRBD2. The CDR3 consists of 14 residues. V lost 9 bases and J lost 8; bases outside the gene matches: 11. Germline CDR1 reads SGHRS; CDR2 reads YFSETQ. CDR3 in amino acids: CATSPLAGGYEQFF. As DNA, the CDR3 is TGCGCCACCTCACCTTTAGCGGGGGGCTATGAGCAGTTCTTC.

Notes on this clone: This may arise from a read error, as a much more abundant clone is one base away. The rearrangement joins TRBV30 to TRBJ2-7; maybe TRBD2 (5 bases). Germline V CDR1 and CDR2: GTSNPN, SVGIG (reference sequence). The V gene lost 5 bases and the J gene lost 6 bases, with 17 bases spanning the gap. The CDR3 contains 13 residues. CDR3 region: CAWCGRGRPEQYF. Written as DNA, the CDR3 is TGTGCCTGGTGTGGGAGAGGACGGCCCGAGCAGTACTTC.

The rearrangement links TRBV30 to TRBJ1-2, with D possibly being TRBD1 (6 bases). V gave up 6 bases and J gave up 4 bases, with 24 bases separating them. The CDR3 contains 16 residues. Germline V gene lookup returns CDR1 GTSNPN and CDR2 SVGIG (reference sequence). DNA of the CDR3: TGTGCCTGCGACCAACCACTTTCCACAGGGCGCTATGGCTACACCTTC. This translates into CACDQPLSTGRYGYTF.

V is TRBV23-1 and J is TRBJ2-3, with 7 nucleotides matching TRBD1. TRBV23-1 is designated an ORF whose function remains uncertain. This CDR3 region has 16 residues. V lost 8 bases, J lost 2 bases, and 13 bases stayed unmatched. The CDR3 reads CASDTFRDRSTDTQYF. The CDR3 nucleotides are TGCGCCAGCGACACATTCCGGGACAGATCCACAGATACGCAGTATTTT.

V is TRBV7-8 and J is TRBJ2-5; 14 bases agree with TRBD2. The CDR3 sequence is 19 residues long. V was pared by 5 bases and J by 3 bases, with 14 bases of the junction left unmatched. Germline V gives CDR1 SGHVS, CDR2 FQNEAQ. CDR3 in amino acids: CASSRPGLAGVGSKETQYF. In DNA, the CDR3 is TGTGCCAGCAGCAGACCGGGACTAGCGGGAGTCGGGAGCAAAGAGACCCAGTACTTC.

The chain couples TRBV11-2 to TRBJ2-5, with TRBD2 as a possible D gene (6 bases). V dropped 2 bases and J dropped 0 bases, with 10 bases sitting between them. From germline, CDR1 is SGHAT and CDR2 FQNNGV. The length of the CDR3 is 15 residues. The CDR3, as DNA: TGTGCCAGCAGCTTAACAGGAGGGTACCAAGAGACCCAGTACTTC. It is translated as CASSLTGGYQETQYF.

This sequence joins TRBV2 and TRBJ1-5; no reliable D call. CDR3 length: 12 residues. Germline-derived CDR1 and CDR2 are SNHLY and FYNNEI. The germline V and J ends were trimmed by 6 bases and 6 bases, with 9 bases remaining between them. The CDR3 protein is CASSGDLQPQHF. CDR3 sequence (DNA): TGTGCCAGCAGCGGGGATCTTCAGCCCCAGCATTTT.

This clone was recorded a few times. V usage is TRBV30 and J usage is TRBJ2-2; TRBD1 agrees at 7 bases. The germline gives CDR1 GTSNPN, CDR2 SVGIG (reference sequence). V shed 3 bases and J 3 bases; nucleotides not matched to a gene: 7. The length of the CDR3 is 15 residues. The CDR3 region has the DNA TGTGCCTGGAGGACAGGGAGCGCGGACACCGGGGAGCTGTTTTTT. Its translation is CAWRTGSADTGELFF.

The chain combines TRBV11-2 with TRBJ2-3, with 7 nucleotides matching TRBD2. This CDR3 comprises 17 residues. The V gene's germline CDR1 is SGHAT and CDR2 FQNNGV. Trimming cost V 1 base and J 4 bases; bases outside gene matches: 11. The CDR3 loop reads CASSLVRDYLGADTQYF. CDR3 bases: TGTGCCAGCAGCTTAGTCCGGGACTACCTAGGGGCAGATACGCAGTATTTT.

This chain connects TRBV3-1 (or the pseudogene TRBV3-2) to TRBJ2-1; the match to TRBD2 covers 13 bases. V shed 5 bases, J shed 5 bases, and the junction held 9 bases outside the gene matches. Germline values: CDR1 LGHDT, CDR2 YNNKEL (reference sequence). The CDR3 totals 17 residues. The DNA of the CDR3 is TGTGCCAGCAGCTCTCGGACTAGCGGGGGCCTGCACAATGAGCAGTTCTTC. Translated: CASSSRTSGGLHNEQFF.

The V and J genes are TRBV11-2 and TRBJ2-1; TRBD2 aligns across 12 bases. The V gene end was trimmed by 2 bases and the J gene end by 10 bases; junction bases not matched to a gene: 6. CDR3 length: 15 amino acids. Per the germline V gene, CDR1 is SGHAT and CDR2 is FQNNGV. CDR3 nucleotide sequence: TGTGCCAGCAGCTTACCTAGCGGGAGGGGGGGCGAGCAGTTCTTC. Translation gives CASSLPSGRGGEQFF. The variable domain in full, with the rest retrieved from reference TRBV11-2 and TRBJ2-1, is EAGVAQSPRYKIIEKRQSVAFWCNPISGHATLYWYQQILGQGPKLLIQFQNNGVVDDSQLPKDRFSAERLKGVDSTLKIQPAKLEDSAVYLCASSLPSGRGGEQFFGPGTRLTVL.

V gene TRBV19 combines with J gene TRBJ1-1; TRBD1 might be the D (5 bases). Trimming removed 5 bases from V and 4 bases from J, with 11 bases in between. In germline, CDR1 is LNHDA, CDR2 SQIVND (reference sequence). The CDR3 is 13 amino acids. The CDR3 bases are TGTGCCAGTAGTGCTAAAAGGGGCACTGAAGCTTTCTTT. It translates to CASSAKRGTEAFF.

V and J are TRBV7-2 and TRBJ2-7; a possible D gene is TRBD1 (5 bases). The CDR3 has 14 amino acids. V gave up 5 bases and J gave up 1 base, with 12 bases separating them. Germline CDR1 SGHTA, CDR2 FQGNSA. CDR3 nucleotide sequence: TGTGCCAGCAGCCCAGGGATCGGGTCCTACGAGCAGTACTTC. The encoded protein is CASSPGIGSYEQYF.

This chain links TRBV6-4 with TRBJ1-5; 7 bases align to TRBD1. Per germline, CDR1 MRHNA and CDR2 SNTAGT. This CDR3 contains 16 residues. V dropped 2 bases and J dropped 2; count of bases not matched to a gene: 6. DNA of the CDR3: TGTGCCAGCAGTGACCCTTTCGGGACAGGCAATCAGCCCCAGCATTTT. It codes for CASSDPFGTGNQPQHF.

The rearrangement joins TRBV6-5 to TRBJ1-1; D ambiguous. Trimming took 10 bases from V and 0 from J, leaving 15 bases between them. CDR1 is MNHEY and CDR2 is SVGAGI in the germline V gene. The CDR3 runs 14 residues. As DNA, the CDR3 is TGTGCCACCTCGGTTGAGACGGTGAACACTGAAGCTTTCTTT. Translated: CATSVETVNTEAFF.

This chain connects TRBV5-8 to TRBJ1-5; D is perhaps TRBD1 (6 bases). The CDR3 runs to 15 residues. V lost 0 bases to trimming and J lost 2 bases, with 9 bases between them. Germline CDR1 reads SGHTS; CDR2 reads YDEGEE. The CDR3 is CASSLARTGNQPQHF. The DNA for the CDR3 is TGTGCCAGCAGCTTGGCCCGGACAGGCAATCAGCCCCAGCATTTT.

This chain uses TRBV5-4 with TRBJ1-1; D possibly corresponds to TRBD1 (5 bases). Looked up from germline, CDR1 is SGHNT and CDR2 is YYREEE (reference sequence). The CDR3 consists of 16 residues. Trimming took 3 bases from V and 6 from J, leaving 21 bases between them. This CDR3 reads CASSWDPGHGGAEAFF. For the CDR3, the DNA is TGTGCCAGCAGCTGGGACCCCGGACACGGCGGAGCTGAAGCTTTCTTT. Full variable domain (outside the CDR3, taken from reference TRBV5-4 and TRBJ1-1): ETGVTQSPTHLIKTRGQQVTLRCSSQSGHNTVSWYQQALGQGPQFIFQYYREEENGRGNFPPRFSGLQFPNYSSELNVNALELDDSALYLCASSWDPGHGGAEAFFGQGTRLTVV.